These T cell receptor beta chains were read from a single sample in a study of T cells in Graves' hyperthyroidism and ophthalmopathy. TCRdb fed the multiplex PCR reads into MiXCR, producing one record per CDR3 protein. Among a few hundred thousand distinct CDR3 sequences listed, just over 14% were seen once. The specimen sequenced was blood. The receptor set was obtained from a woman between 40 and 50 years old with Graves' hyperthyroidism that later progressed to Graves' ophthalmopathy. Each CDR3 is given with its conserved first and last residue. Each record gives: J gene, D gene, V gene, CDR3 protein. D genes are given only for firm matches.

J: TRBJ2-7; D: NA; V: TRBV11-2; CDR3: CASSLTSGGIYEQYF
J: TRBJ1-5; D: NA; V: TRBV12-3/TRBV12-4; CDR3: CASSFKRLGSHTLNQPQHF
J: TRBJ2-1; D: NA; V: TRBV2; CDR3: CASSGSSQMNEQFF
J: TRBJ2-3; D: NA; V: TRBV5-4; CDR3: CAGSFDLALSTDTQYF
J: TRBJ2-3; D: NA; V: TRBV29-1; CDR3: CSVGLLSTDTQYF
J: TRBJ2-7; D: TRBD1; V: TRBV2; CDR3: CASSEEGGYTGQGSYEQYF
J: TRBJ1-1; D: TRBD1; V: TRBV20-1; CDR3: CSANLDRAEAFF
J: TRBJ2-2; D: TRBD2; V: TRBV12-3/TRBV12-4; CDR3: CACSNPLAGVRTGELFF
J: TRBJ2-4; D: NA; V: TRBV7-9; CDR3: CASTGLVDFNIQYF
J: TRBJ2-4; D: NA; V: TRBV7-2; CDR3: CASSLEPSEGGIQYF
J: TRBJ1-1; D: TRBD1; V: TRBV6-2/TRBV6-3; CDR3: CASTLSRTGRSLNTEAFF
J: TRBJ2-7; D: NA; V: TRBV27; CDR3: CASSIGATYEQYF
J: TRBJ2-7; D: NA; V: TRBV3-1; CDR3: CASSQEVPYEQYF
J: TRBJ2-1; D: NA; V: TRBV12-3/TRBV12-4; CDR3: CASSSRTYNEQFF
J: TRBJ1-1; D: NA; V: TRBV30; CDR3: CAWSVRGTEAFF
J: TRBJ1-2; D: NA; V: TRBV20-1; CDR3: CSASTESVGYTF
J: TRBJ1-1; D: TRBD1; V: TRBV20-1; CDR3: CSAFKGTGDTEAFF
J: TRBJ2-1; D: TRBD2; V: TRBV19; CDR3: CASSSFTSGNEQFF
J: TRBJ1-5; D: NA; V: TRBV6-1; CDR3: CATRPGNQPQHF
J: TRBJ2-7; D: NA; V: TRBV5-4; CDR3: CASSTGRDEQYF